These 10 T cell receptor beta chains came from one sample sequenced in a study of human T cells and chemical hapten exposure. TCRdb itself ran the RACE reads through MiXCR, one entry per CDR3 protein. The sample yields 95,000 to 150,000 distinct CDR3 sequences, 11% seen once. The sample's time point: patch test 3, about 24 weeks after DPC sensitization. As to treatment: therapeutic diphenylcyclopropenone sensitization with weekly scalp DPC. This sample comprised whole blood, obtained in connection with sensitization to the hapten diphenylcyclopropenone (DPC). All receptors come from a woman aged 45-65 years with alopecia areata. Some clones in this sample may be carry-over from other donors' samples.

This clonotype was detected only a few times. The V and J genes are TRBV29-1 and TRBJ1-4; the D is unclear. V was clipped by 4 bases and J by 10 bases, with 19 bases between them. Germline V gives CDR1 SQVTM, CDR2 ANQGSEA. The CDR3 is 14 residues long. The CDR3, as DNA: TGCAGCGTTGGGGCAGCCCAGGCGGTAGGAAAACTGTTTTTT. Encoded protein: CSVGAAQAVGKLFF. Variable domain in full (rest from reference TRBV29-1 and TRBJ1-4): SAVISQKPSRDICQRGTSLTIQCQVDSQVTMMFWYRQQPGQSLTLIATANQGSEATYESGFVIDKFPISRPNLTFSTLTVSNMSPEDSSIYLCSVGAAQAVGKLFFGSGTQLSVL.

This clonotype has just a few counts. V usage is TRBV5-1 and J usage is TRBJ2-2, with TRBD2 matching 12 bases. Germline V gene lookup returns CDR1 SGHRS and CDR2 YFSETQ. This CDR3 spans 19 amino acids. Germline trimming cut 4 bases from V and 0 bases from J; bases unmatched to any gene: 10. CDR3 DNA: TGCGCCAGCAGCCCCCGCCTTCTAGCGGGAGGGTCGAACACCGGGGAGCTGTTTTTT. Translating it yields CASSPRLLAGGSNTGELFF.

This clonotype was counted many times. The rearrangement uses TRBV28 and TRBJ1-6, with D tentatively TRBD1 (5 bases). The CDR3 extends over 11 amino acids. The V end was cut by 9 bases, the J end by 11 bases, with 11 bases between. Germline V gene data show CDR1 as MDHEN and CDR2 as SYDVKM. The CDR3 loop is CASVGDPPLHF. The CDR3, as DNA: TGTGCCAGTGTCGGGGACCCACCCCTCCACTTT.

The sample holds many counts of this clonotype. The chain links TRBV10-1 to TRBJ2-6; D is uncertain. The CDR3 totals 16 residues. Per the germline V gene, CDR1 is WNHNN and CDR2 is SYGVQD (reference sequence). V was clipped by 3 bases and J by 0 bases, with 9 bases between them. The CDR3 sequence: CASSDGGRSGANVLTF. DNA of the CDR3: TGCGCCAGCAGTGACGGCGGACGCTCTGGGGCCAACGTCCTGACTTTC.

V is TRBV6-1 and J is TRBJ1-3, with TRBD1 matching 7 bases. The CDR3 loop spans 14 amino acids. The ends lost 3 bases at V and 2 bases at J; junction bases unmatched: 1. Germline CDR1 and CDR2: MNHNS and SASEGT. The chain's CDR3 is CASSDRGTGNTIYF. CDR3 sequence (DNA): TGTGCCAGCAGTGACAGGGGGACTGGAAACACCATATATTTT.

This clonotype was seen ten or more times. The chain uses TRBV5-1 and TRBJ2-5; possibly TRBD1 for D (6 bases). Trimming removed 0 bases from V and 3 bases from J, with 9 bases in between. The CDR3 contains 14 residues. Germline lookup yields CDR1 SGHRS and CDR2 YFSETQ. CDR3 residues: CASSLVGGEETQYF. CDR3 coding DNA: TGCGCCAGCAGCTTGGTAGGGGGAGAAGAGACCCAGTACTTC.

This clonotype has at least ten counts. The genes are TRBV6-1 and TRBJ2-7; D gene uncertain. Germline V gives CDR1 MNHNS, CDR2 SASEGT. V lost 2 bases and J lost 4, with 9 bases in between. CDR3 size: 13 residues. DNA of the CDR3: TGTGCCAGCAGTGAAAAACAGCCGTACGAGCAGTACTTC. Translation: CASSEKQPYEQYF.

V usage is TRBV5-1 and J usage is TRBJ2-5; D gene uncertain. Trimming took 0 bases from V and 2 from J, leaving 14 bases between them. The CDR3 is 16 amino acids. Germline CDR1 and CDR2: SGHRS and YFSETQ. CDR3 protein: CASSLETQVIQETQYF. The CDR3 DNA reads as TGCGCCAGCAGCTTGGAAACCCAGGTGATTCAAGAGACCCAGTACTTC. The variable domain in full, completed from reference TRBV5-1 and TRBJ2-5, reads KAGVTQTPRYLIKTRGQQVTLSCSPISGHRSVSWYQQTPGQGLQFLFEYFSETQRNKGNFPGRFSGRQFSNSRSEMNVSTLELGDSALYLCASSLETQVIQETQYFGPGTRLLVL.

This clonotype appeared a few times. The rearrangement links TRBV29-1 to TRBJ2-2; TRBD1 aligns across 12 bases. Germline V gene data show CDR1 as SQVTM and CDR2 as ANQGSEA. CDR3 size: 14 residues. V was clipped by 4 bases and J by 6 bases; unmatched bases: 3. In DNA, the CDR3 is TGCAGCGTTGTGGGACAGGGGGCGTCCGGGGAGCTGTTTTTT. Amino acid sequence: CSVVGQGASGELFF.

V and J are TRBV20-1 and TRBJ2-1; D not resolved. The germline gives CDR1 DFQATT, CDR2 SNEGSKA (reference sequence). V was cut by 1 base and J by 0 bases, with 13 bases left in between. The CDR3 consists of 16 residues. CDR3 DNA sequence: TGCAGTGCTAGAGTTCGGACCGCAGTCTCCTACAATGAGCAGTTCTTC. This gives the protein CSARVRTAVSYNEQFF.